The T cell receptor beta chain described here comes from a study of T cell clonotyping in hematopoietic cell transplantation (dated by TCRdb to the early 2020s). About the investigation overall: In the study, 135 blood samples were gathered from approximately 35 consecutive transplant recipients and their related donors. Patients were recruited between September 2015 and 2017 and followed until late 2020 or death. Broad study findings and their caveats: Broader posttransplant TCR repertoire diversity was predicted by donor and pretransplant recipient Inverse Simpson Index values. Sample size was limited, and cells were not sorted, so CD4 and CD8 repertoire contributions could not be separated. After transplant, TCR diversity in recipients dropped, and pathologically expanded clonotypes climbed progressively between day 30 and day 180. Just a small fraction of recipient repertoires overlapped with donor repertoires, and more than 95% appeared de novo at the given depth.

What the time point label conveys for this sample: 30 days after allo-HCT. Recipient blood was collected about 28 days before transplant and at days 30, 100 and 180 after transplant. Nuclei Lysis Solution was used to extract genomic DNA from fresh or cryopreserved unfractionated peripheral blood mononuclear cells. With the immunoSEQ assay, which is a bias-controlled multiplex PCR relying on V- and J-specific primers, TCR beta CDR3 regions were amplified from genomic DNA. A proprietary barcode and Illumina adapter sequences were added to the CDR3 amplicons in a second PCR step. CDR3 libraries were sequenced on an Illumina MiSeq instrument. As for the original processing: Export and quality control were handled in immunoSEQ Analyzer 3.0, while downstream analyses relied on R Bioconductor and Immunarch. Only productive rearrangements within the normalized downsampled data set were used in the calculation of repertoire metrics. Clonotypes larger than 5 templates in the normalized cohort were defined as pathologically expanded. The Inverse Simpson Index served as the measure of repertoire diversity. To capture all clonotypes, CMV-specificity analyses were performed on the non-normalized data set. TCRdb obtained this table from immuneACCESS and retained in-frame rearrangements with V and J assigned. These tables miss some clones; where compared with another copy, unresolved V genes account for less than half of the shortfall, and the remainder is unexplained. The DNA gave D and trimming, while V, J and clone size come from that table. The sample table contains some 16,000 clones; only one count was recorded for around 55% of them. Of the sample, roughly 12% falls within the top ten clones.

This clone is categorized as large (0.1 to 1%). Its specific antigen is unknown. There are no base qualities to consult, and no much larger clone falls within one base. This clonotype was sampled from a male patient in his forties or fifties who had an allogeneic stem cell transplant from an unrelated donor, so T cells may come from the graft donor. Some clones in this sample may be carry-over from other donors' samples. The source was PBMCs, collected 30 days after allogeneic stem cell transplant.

The CDR3 protein is CASSSFDGYTF. The nucleotides read TGTGCCAGCAGCTCCTTCGATGGCTACACCTTC. Rearrangement joined TRBV6-5 to TRBJ1-2; no D segment can be confidently identified. V drops 6 bases and J drops 6 bases, leaving 8 bases in between. The CDR1 and CDR2 encoded by the germline V gene are MNHEY and SVGAGI. From its cysteine to its phenylalanine, the CDR3 spans 11 amino acids. The kept DNA is CDR3 alone, 33 bases in frame from the first base.